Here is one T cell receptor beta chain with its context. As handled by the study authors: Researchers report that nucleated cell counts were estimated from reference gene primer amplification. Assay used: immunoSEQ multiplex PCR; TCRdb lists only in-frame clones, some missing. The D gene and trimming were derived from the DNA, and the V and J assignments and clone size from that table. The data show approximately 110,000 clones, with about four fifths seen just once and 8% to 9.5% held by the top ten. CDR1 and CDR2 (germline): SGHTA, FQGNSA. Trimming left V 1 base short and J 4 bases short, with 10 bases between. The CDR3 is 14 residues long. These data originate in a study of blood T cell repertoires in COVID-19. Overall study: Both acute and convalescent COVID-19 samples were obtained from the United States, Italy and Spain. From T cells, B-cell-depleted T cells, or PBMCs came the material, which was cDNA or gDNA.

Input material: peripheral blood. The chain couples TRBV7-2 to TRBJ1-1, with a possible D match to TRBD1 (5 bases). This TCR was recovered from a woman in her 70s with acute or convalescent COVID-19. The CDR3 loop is CASSLVRGVTEAFF. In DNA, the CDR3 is TGTGCCAGCAGCTTAGTCCGGGGGGTCACTGAAGCTTTCTTT.